Following are 9 T cell receptor beta chains from one sample sequenced in a study of human T cells and chemical hapten exposure (dated by TCRdb to the early 2020s). The library relied on RACE. Sequencing instrument: NextSeq 500. TCRdb redid the processing of the public reads, applying fastp at Q25 and MiXCR, and retained in-frame beta chains. Every CDR3 protein is listed once, alongside the most common genes and DNA of its rows. The table for this sample lists about 120,000 distinct CDR3 sequences; roughly an eighth of them were counted only once. Roughly 1.3% of the sample belongs to the ten largest clones. In light of the paper, this sample's time point label describes: patch test 1, 2 weeks after DPC sensitization. What the treatment or condition label conveys for this sample: therapeutic diphenylcyclopropenone sensitization with weekly scalp DPC. This specimen consisted of whole blood, obtained in connection with sensitization to the hapten diphenylcyclopropenone (DPC). Receptor source: a woman aged 45-60 years with alopecia areata. Some clones in this sample may be carry-over from other donors' samples.

This clonotype was observed many times. This sequence joins TRBV18 and TRBJ2-1, with D possibly matching TRBD2 (6 bases). The ends were cut back, 1 base at V and 4 bases at J, with 11 bases in the middle. This CDR3 region has 15 residues. CDR1 is KGHSH, CDR2 LQKENI, per germline. CDR3 protein: CASSPLGTLYNEQFF. The CDR3 nucleotides are TGTGCCAGCTCACCACTTGGGACTCTTTACAATGAGCAGTTCTTC. The full variable domain, completed using reference TRBV18 and TRBJ2-1, is NAGVMQNPRHLVRRRGQEARLRCSPMKGHSHVYWYRQLPEEGLKFMVYLQKENIIDESGMPKERFSAEFPKEGPSILRIQQVVRGDSAAYFCASSPLGTLYNEQFFGPGTRLTVL.

The chain carries TRBV9 and TRBJ1-6; D is undetermined. V dropped 4 bases and J dropped 9 bases, with 11 bases sitting between them. CDR1 and CDR2 (germline): SGDLS, YYNGEE. This CDR3 contains 13 residues. The CDR3, as DNA: TGTGCCAGCAGCTCTCACTCCACTTCACCCCTCCACTTT. Amino acids: CASSSHSTSPLHF.

This clonotype turned up a few times. V usage is TRBV4-1 and J usage is TRBJ2-1; 9 positions agree with TRBD2. Germline V CDR1 and CDR2: MGHRA, YSYEKL. The CDR3 totals 16 residues. V shed 4 bases, J shed 4 bases, and the junction held 8 bases outside the gene matches. CDR3 amino acids: CASSLLSGSLYNEQFF. For the CDR3, the DNA is TGCGCCAGCAGCCTACTTAGCGGGAGCTTATACAATGAGCAGTTCTTC.

This clonotype was seen many times. This chain joins TRBV28 and TRBJ1-5; maybe TRBD1 (6 bases). The CDR3 loop spans 15 amino acids. From germline, CDR1 is MDHEN and CDR2 SYDVKM. V gave up 3 bases and J gave up 3 bases, with 12 bases separating them. The CDR3 sequence: CASSFGRGHNQPQHF. The DNA for the CDR3 is TGTGCCAGCAGTTTTGGGCGGGGGCACAATCAGCCCCAGCATTTT.

This clonotype was counted at least ten times. The chain couples TRBV28 to TRBJ1-5; unclear D gene. Germline V CDR1 and CDR2: MDHEN, SYDVKM. The CDR3 totals 12 residues. V lost 8 bases, J lost 4 bases, and 9 bases lay in between. The CDR3 DNA reads as TGTGCCAGCTTAGGTGGGAATCAGCCCCAGCATTTT. Its protein is CASLGGNQPQHF.

This clonotype occurred a few times. The J gene is TRBJ1-4, the V gene TRBV29-1; D uncertain. The V end was cut by 5 bases, the J end by 3 bases, with 16 bases between. Looked up from germline, CDR1 is SQVTM and CDR2 is ANQGSEA. This CDR3 is built from 15 residues. The CDR3 spells CSVLQATRANEKLFF. The CDR3 region has the DNA TGCAGCGTTCTTCAGGCCACGAGGGCTAATGAAAAACTGTTTTTT.

This clonotype came up many times. This chain connects TRBV12-3 or TRBV12-4 to TRBJ2-5; D is uncertain. CDR3 length: 15 residues. V lost 3 bases to trimming and J lost 2 bases, with 13 bases between them. The CDR3 spells CASSFYEEGQETQYF. The CDR3 DNA reads as TGTGCCAGCAGTTTTTACGAAGAAGGTCAAGAGACCCAGTACTTC.

This clonotype was picked up many times. J is TRBJ1-1 and V is TRBV10-2; D perhaps matches TRBD1 (6 bases). This CDR3 is 15 amino acids long. Trimming removed 6 bases at V and 2 bases at J, with 16 bases between. The germline gives CDR1 WSHSY, CDR2 SAAADI. The CDR3 spells CASSRWTGQNTEAFF. The CDR3 coding sequence is TGCGCCAGCAGCCGATGGACGGGACAAAACACTGAAGCTTTCTTT.

This clonotype was recorded a few times. The chain recombines TRBV28 with TRBJ2-1; D might be TRBD1 or TRBD2, each matching 5 bases. The CDR3 length is 16 residues. V was trimmed by 5 bases and J by 3 bases, leaving 17 bases between them. Germline lookup yields CDR1 MDHEN and CDR2 SYDVKM. CDR3 DNA sequence: TGTGCCAGCAGTCCCTCCTTCGGGGACGTCTACAATGAGCAGTTCTTC. Residues: CASSPSFGDVYNEQFF. The whole variable domain, filled in from reference TRBV28 and TRBJ2-1, reads DVKVTQSSRYLVKRTGEKVFLECVQDMDHENMFWYRQDPGLGLRLIYFSYDVKMKEKGDIPEGYSVSREKKERFSLILESASTNQTSMYLCASSPSFGDVYNEQFFGPGTRLTVL.